The rows below give T cell receptor beta chains drawn from one sample of a study of blood T cell repertoires in COVID-19. This table comes from immunoSEQ multiplex PCR, and its TCRdb copy is limited to in-frame clones, with some not included. Altogether 170,000 or so clones are present, about 86% being singletons, with the ten largest covering approximately 7%. Sequencing was done on a sample of peripheral blood. The receptors originated from a man aged 50 or older with active or convalescent COVID-19. Both conserved end residues are part of each CDR3. Each record gives: V gene, J gene, clone size, D gene, CDR3 DNA, CDR3 protein. D genes are given only for firm matches. For some rows the clone size is stated as once, few or many, or as a class when expanded; others skip it.

>TRBV19|TRBJ2-3|once|TRBD1
TGTGCCAGTAGTATCCTTTCGGGCAGGGGGTTAGATACGCAGTATTTT
CASSILSGRGLDTQYF
>TRBV19|TRBJ1-5|-|TRBD1
TGTGCCAGTAGTTCAAGGACAGGGGTTGCCAATCAGCCCCAGCATTTT
CASSSRTGVANQPQHF
>TRBV4-2|TRBJ2-3|-|-
TGTGCCAGCGGGGGCGCATGGGCAGATACGCAGTATTTT
CASGGAWADTQYF
>TRBV19|TRBJ2-1|few|-
TGTGCCAGTAGTATTCAGTGGGAGGTATTTGGCTACAATGAGCAGTTCTTC
CASSIQWEVFGYNEQFF
>TRBV9|TRBJ1-2|-|-
TGTGCCAGCAGCCCTTTCCCGCAGAACTATGGCTACACCTTC
CASSPFPQNYGYTF
>TRBV7-6|TRBJ2-7|-|TRBD1
TGTGCCAGCAGCCTCCGACAGGGCATCTACGAGCAGTACTTC
CASSLRQGIYEQYF
>TRBV3-1/TRBV3-2|TRBJ2-3|-|TRBD1
TGTGCCAGCAGCCCGAAGACAGGGATCTCAGATACGCAGTATTTT
CASSPKTGISDTQYF
>TRBV24-1|TRBJ1-4|-|-
TGTGCCACCAGTGATTCGGGAGGACGCCTTGAAAAACTGTTTTTT
CATSDSGGRLEKLFF
>TRBV5-4|TRBJ1-6|-|-
TGTGCCAGCACTCCTGACAGCACCACATCACCCCTCCACTTT
CASTPDSTTSPLHF
>TRBV9|TRBJ2-7|-|TRBD2
TGTGCCAGCAGCTTGGGACTAGCGGGGGGATACGAGCAGTACTTC
CASSLGLAGGYEQYF
>TRBV5-1|TRBJ1-1|-|TRBD1
TGCGCCAGCAGCCCTTACAGGGGGGGGGACACTGAAGCTTTCTTT
CASSPYRGGDTEAFF
>TRBV24-1|TRBJ2-1|-|-
TGTGCCACCAGTGATTTAGGCGGGATATCCTACAATGAGCAGTTCTTC
CATSDLGGISYNEQFF
>TRBV6-4|TRBJ1-5|-|-
TGTGCCAGCAGTGACGATGGGGGCGACCAGCCCCAGCATTTT
CASSDDGGDQPQHF
>TRBV18|TRBJ1-1|-|-
TGTGCCAGCTCACCACGGGAAGGGGCGGCTGAAGCTTTCTTT
CASSPREGAAEAFF
>TRBV6-5|TRBJ2-7|-|TRBD2
TGTGCCAGCAGTAGGACTAGCGGAGGTTACTACGAGCAGTACTTC
CASSRTSGGYYEQYF
>TRBV29-1|TRBJ2-7|-|-
TGCAGCGCAGGACAGAACTACTACGAGCAGTACTTC
CSAGQNYYEQYF
>TRBV7-2|TRBJ2-7|few|TRBD1
TGTGCCAGCAGCTTAACTCGGGTATGGGACAGCTCCTACGAGCAGTACTTC
CASSLTRVWDSSYEQYF
>TRBV12-3/TRBV12-4|TRBJ2-4|-|TRBD2
TGTGCCAGCAAAACTAGCGGGAGTGACATTCAGTACTTC
CASKTSGSDIQYF
>TRBV7-8|TRBJ2-2|-|-
TGTGCCAGCAGCCAAACTAGAACGGACACCGGGGAGCTGTTTTTT
CASSQTRTDTGELFF
>TRBV13|TRBJ2-7|-|TRBD1
TGTGCCAGCAGCAAACAGGGGACCCTAAACGAGCAGTACTTC
CASSKQGTLNEQYF
>TRBV30|TRBJ2-7|-|TRBD2
TGTGCCTGGAGTTTACGAGGGGATAGCGGGAGTGTCTACGAGCAGTACTTC
CAWSLRGDSGSVYEQYF
>TRBV19|TRBJ1-2|-|-
TGTGCCAGTAGTGCAGAATCCTATGGCTACACCTTC
CASSAESYGYTF
>TRBV11-2|TRBJ1-1|-|-
TGTGCCAGCAGCTTCCTCCCGGGTATGAACACTGAAGCTTTCTTT
CASSFLPGMNTEAFF
>TRBV5-4|TRBJ2-7|-|TRBD2
TGTGCCAGCAGCAGCGGGACTAGCGGGATTAGGTACGAGCAGTACTTC
CASSSGTSGIRYEQYF
>TRBV7-2|TRBJ2-4|-|TRBD2
TGTGCCAGCAGCTTAGGACTAGCGGAAAACATTCAGTACTTC
CASSLGLAENIQYF
>TRBV19|TRBJ2-1|once|-
TGTGCCAGTAGTATAGCAGGCGGGAACTCCTACAATGAGCAGTTCTTC
CASSIAGGNSYNEQFF
>TRBV6-5|TRBJ2-3|-|-
TGTGCCAGCAGTTACTCAGCCCCTCGGGATACGCAGTATTTT
CASSYSAPRDTQYF
>TRBV29-1|TRBJ2-7|-|TRBD1
TGCAGCGTTCCTTCACCGACAGGGGGGAGCTCCTACGAGCAGTACTTC
CSVPSPTGGSSYEQYF
>TRBV5-1|TRBJ2-7|-|TRBD1
TGCGCCAGCAGCACCTACAGGGGAACAGGGGAGCAGTACTTC
CASSTYRGTGEQYF
>TRBV10-3|TRBJ1-1|-|-
TGTGCCATCAGGGCCTCAGGGGCTGCTGAAGCTTTCTTT
CAIRASGAAEAFF
>TRBV29-1|TRBJ1-3|-|TRBD1
TGCAGCGTTGGATTGTTCGGGACAGGTTTTGGAAACACCATATATTTT
CSVGLFGTGFGNTIYF
>TRBV7-3|TRBJ1-5|-|TRBD1
TGTGCCAGCAGCTTAAAGGGGGCAAACAATCAGCCCCAGCATTTT
CASSLKGANNQPQHF
>TRBV12-5|TRBJ2-7|-|-
TGTGCTAGTGGTTCCACTAAAGGTAGGACTGGAACTCATTACGAGCAGTACTTC
CASGSTKGRTGTHYEQYF
>TRBV27|TRBJ1-5|-|-
TGTGCCAGCAGTTTGGGGGGTATAGGCAATCAGCCCCAGCATTTT
CASSLGGIGNQPQHF
>TRBV23-1|TRBJ1-3|-|-
TGCGCCAGCAGTCAATCCCATTCCGTCGGGCATTCGGGGGGAAACACCATATATTTT
CASSQSHSVGHSGGNTIYF
>TRBV5-4|TRBJ1-1|-|-
TGTGCCAGCAGGGCACAGGGTATGAACACTGAAGCTTTCTTT
CASRAQGMNTEAFF
>TRBV20-1|TRBJ2-5|-|-
TGCAGTGCTAGTGTACTTGGTCAAGAGACCCAGTACTTC
CSASVLGQETQYF
>TRBV4-3|TRBJ2-5|-|TRBD2
TGCGCCAGCAGCCAAGATCACCGGGGACTAGCGGAGGAGACCCAGTACTTC
CASSQDHRGLAEETQYF
>TRBV21-1|TRBJ2-7|-|-
TGTGCCAGCACCGGGACTAGGTACGAGCAGTACTTC
CASTGTRYEQYF
>TRBV11-1|TRBJ2-7|-|TRBD2
TGTGCCAGCTTCAGCGGGAGAGGAGACGAGCAGTACTTC
CASFSGRGDEQYF
>TRBV5-1|TRBJ2-5|-|TRBD2
TGCGCCAGCAGCTTGGGGCTAGCGGGAGAAGGGACCCAGTACTTC
CASSLGLAGEGTQYF
>TRBV5-4|TRBJ2-5|-|TRBD2
TGTGCCAGCAGCCCGCTAGCGGGGGGACAAGAGACCCAGTACTTC
CASSPLAGGQETQYF
>TRBV5-1|TRBJ2-5|-|TRBD1
TGCGCCAGCAGCTTCCGGGACAGTTACCAAGAGACCCAGTACTTC
CASSFRDSYQETQYF
>TRBV5-4|TRBJ2-7|-|TRBD2
TGTGCCAGCAGCGTCGGGGGATCCGGGCTAGCGGGTCCAGGGCAGTACTTC
CASSVGGSGLAGPGQYF
>TRBV28|TRBJ2-7|-|TRBD2
TGTGCCAGCAGTACCAGCGGGAAGAGGAAGTACTTC
CASSTSGKRKYF
>TRBV4-2|TRBJ1-2|-|-
TGTGCCAGCAGCCAAGTGAATGGGGCAAGTTATGGCTACACCTTC
CASSQVNGASYGYTF
>TRBV21-1|TRBJ2-3|-|-
TGTGCCAGCAGCAAAGTTAGACAGAACACAGATACGCAGTATTTT
CASSKVRQNTDTQYF
>TRBV2|TRBJ2-7|-|TRBD2
TGTGCCAGCAGTGTCGGCCTAGCGGGAGTTAGCGAGCAGTACTTC
CASSVGLAGVSEQYF
>TRBV29-1|TRBJ1-1|-|TRBD1
TGCAGCGTTGTCACGGGACAGGGGGATTGGAAAACTGAAGCTTTCTTT
CSVVTGQGDWKTEAFF
>TRBV5-1|TRBJ2-5|-|TRBD1
TGCGCCAGCAGCACGGGACAGCAAGAGACCCAGTACTTC
CASSTGQQETQYF
>TRBV19|TRBJ2-3|-|TRBD2
TGTGCCAGTAGTATCCGGAGCGGGGGTACTAGCACAGATACGCAGTATTTT
CASSIRSGGTSTDTQYF
>TRBV3-1/TRBV3-2|TRBJ1-1|-|-
TGTGCCAGCAGCCAGGACCTACAGGGTGGGGGAGCTTTCTTT
CASSQDLQGGGAFF
>TRBV18|TRBJ1-2|-|-
TGTGCCAGCTCACCAGTAGAGGCTAACTATGGCTACACCTTC
CASSPVEANYGYTF
>TRBV6-1|TRBJ1-4|-|-
TGTGCCAGCAGTGAAGCCCTGGCCGGGGGTGTATTTTTTAGCGAAAAACTGTTTTTT
CASSEALAGGVFFSEKLFF
>TRBV6-1|TRBJ1-4|-|-
TGTGCCAGCAGTGAGGAGTGGGGGGGACTGTTTTTT
CASSEEWGGLFF
>TRBV20-1|TRBJ2-5|-|-
TGCAGTGCTAACAGGGCCGAGACCCAGTACTTC
CSANRAETQYF
>TRBV28|TRBJ2-7|-|TRBD1
TGTGCCAGCAGACTGACCGGGACAGTTTACGAGCAGTACTTC
CASRLTGTVYEQYF
>TRBV5-4|TRBJ2-7|-|TRBD1
TGTGCCAGCAGCTTGGCTAGACAGGGGGCCACCTACGAGCAGTACTTC
CASSLARQGATYEQYF
>TRBV5-1|TRBJ2-2|-|TRBD1
TGCGCCAGCAGCTGGGACAGGGGGAACACCGGGGAGCTGTTTTTT
CASSWDRGNTGELFF